These 23 T cell receptor beta chains came from one sample sequenced in a study of cytomegalovirus exposure and HLA in healthy donors (dated 2017 in TCRdb). To prepare the library, the immunoSEQ multiplex PCR assay was applied. For the multiplex PCR, a mixture combining 60 forward primers for TCR Vbeta segments and 13 reverse primers for TCR Jbeta segments was used. TCRdb's version of the immuneACCESS table is confined to in-frame rearrangements and falls short of the full clone set. An unresolved V gene accounts for under half of the shortfall where checked; the remainder is of unknown origin. The sample yields around 120,000 clones; around 86% were counted once. The top ten constitute about 3.9% of the sample. The source material was PBMCs. Receptors originate from a woman between 25 and 40 years old in good health and CMV-seronegative.

V is TRBV28 and J is TRBJ2-1; 8 bases match TRBD2. Looked up from germline, CDR1 is MDHEN and CDR2 is SYDVKM. J lost 5 bases, V lost 6 bases, and 9 bases had no gene match. The CDR3 is made up of 15 amino acids. In DNA, the CDR3 is TGTGCCAGCAGCCCTACTAGCGGAGGCAACAATGAGCAGTTCTTC. It translates to CASSPTSGGNNEQFF.

The rearrangement uses TRBV7-2 and TRBJ2-5; no definite D call. This CDR3 is 12 amino acids long. V lost 1 base to trimming and J lost 4 bases, with 4 bases between them. The V gene's germline CDR1 is SGHTA and CDR2 FQGNSA. The CDR3 spells CASSLGRETQYF. The CDR3 bases are TGTGCCAGCAGCTTAGGGAGAGAGACCCAGTACTTC.

V is TRBV7-9 and J is TRBJ1-2; D is undetermined. CDR3 length: 12 residues. Trimming stripped 0 bases from V and 8 bases from J, with 7 bases between. Germline lookup yields CDR1 SEHNR and CDR2 FQNEAQ (reference sequence). The DNA of the CDR3 is TGTGCCAGCAGCTTAGCCCGGAGAGGCTACACCTTC. As protein: CASSLARRGYTF.

This clone was counted between two and nine times. This rearrangement joins TRBV11-3 to TRBJ2-5, with TRBD2 as a possible D gene (5 bases). The CDR3 is 13 residues long. Germline V gene sequence: CDR1 SGHNT, CDR2 YENEEA. Trimming pared 5 bases from V and 0 bases from J, leaving 7 bases between. CDR3 sequence reads: CASSPGYQETQYF. CDR3 in DNA: TGTGCCAGCAGCCCGGGGTACCAAGAGACCCAGTACTTC.

V and J are TRBV28 and TRBJ2-3; 11 bases are shared with TRBD2. Trimming took 6 bases from V and 3 from J; bases not matched to a gene: 2. Germline CDR1 is MDHEN and CDR2 is SYDVKM. The CDR3 has 14 residues. The CDR3 nucleotides are TGTGCCAGCAGCCTAGCGGGAGGAACAGATACGCAGTATTTT. It codes for CASSLAGGTDTQYF.

This rearrangement joins TRBV7-9 to TRBJ2-3; D may be TRBD1 (6 bases). Trimming removed 5 bases from V and 5 bases from J, with 17 bases in between. Germline values: CDR1 SEHNR, CDR2 FQNEAQ (reference sequence). The CDR3 has 15 residues. The CDR3 here is CASSRGSGARDTQYF. The CDR3 DNA follows: TGTGCCAGCAGCCGTGGCTCAGGGGCCAGAGATACGCAGTATTTT.

This chain joins TRBV28 and TRBJ2-7; the match to TRBD1 covers 12 bases. CDR1 and CDR2 (germline): MDHEN, SYDVKM. This CDR3 contains 15 residues. V lost 5 bases to trimming and J lost 6 bases; unmatched junction nucleotides: 8. CDR3 residues: CASSLGPGQGAEQYF. The CDR3 DNA reads TGTGCCAGCAGTCTAGGGCCGGGACAGGGGGCCGAGCAGTACTTC.

The V call is TRBV14, the J call TRBJ1-4; 8 bases agree with TRBD1. CDR1 is SGHDN, CDR2 FVKESK, per germline. V was clipped by 2 bases and J by 8 bases; unmatched bases: 4. The CDR3 contains 14 residues. The CDR3 is CASSQSGQGEKLFF. In DNA form, the CDR3 reads TGTGCCAGCAGCCAATCTGGACAGGGAGAAAAACTGTTTTTT.

The chain joins TRBV7-9 to TRBJ2-7; 8 nucleotides line up with TRBD1. Germline V gene lookup returns CDR1 SEHNR and CDR2 FQNEAQ (reference sequence). The CDR3 is 14 residues long. V gave up 6 bases and J gave up 4 bases; unmatched junction bases: 8. CDR3 sequence (DNA): TGTGCCAGCAGTTCGGACAGGGAGGCGTACGAGCAGTACTTC. Translated: CASSSDREAYEQYF.

Written as DNA, the CDR3 is TGTGCCAGCCGCAGGCTCACCGGGGAGCTGTTTTTT. This gives the protein CASRRLTGELFF. V usage is TRBV13 and J usage is TRBJ2-2; no clear D. The CDR3 length is 12 residues. Germline V gene data show CDR1 as PRHDT and CDR2 as FYEKMQ (reference sequence). With 8 bases removed from V and 4 bases from J, the gap between germline ends came to 8 bases.

The J gene is TRBJ1-3, the V gene TRBV23-1; D is undetermined. TRBV23-1 is designated an ORF whose function remains uncertain. Deletions cut 8 bases from V and 4 bases from J, with 3 bases between. CDR3 length equals 10 residues. CDR3 amino acids: CASPGNTIYF. The CDR3, as DNA: TGCGCCAGCCCGGGAAACACCATATATTTT.

There are a few counts of this clone. The chain carries TRBV19 and TRBJ2-1; a weak D match, TRBD1 (5 bases). The germline V and J ends were trimmed by 2 bases and 6 bases, with 14 bases remaining between them. Germline values: CDR1 LNHDA, CDR2 SQIVND (reference sequence). CDR3 length: 15 residues. DNA of the CDR3: TGTGCCAGTAGTATAATGTGGGGCATCAGCAATGAGCAGTTCTTC. It yields the protein CASSIMWGISNEQFF.

The rearrangement links TRBV28 to TRBJ2-5, with D hard to call. The length of the CDR3 is 13 residues. With 2 bases removed from V and 4 bases from J, the gap between germline ends came to 8 bases. Looked up from germline, CDR1 is MDHEN and CDR2 is SYDVKM. The CDR3: CASSLASLETQYF. In nucleotides, the CDR3 is TGTGCCAGCAGTTTAGCCAGTTTAGAGACCCAGTACTTC.

The chain uses TRBV7-9 and TRBJ2-3, with 8 bases aligning to TRBD2. V shed 4 bases and J 5 bases; nucleotides not matched to a gene: 11. From germline, CDR1 is SEHNR and CDR2 FQNEAQ (reference sequence). The CDR3 extends over 16 amino acids. CDR3 in amino acids: CASSSISGKGRDTQYF. The CDR3 DNA reads TGTGCCAGCAGCTCAATTAGCGGGAAGGGACGAGATACGCAGTATTTT.

As DNA, the CDR3 is TGTGCCAGTGGGACTAGCGGAGGGTCTGATACGCAGTATTTT. It encodes CASGTSGGSDTQYF. The chain links TRBV19 to TRBJ2-3, with 11 bases fitting TRBD2. Per the germline V gene, CDR1 is LNHDA and CDR2 is SQIVND (reference sequence). V lost 8 bases and J lost 6; bases outside the gene matches: 7. The CDR3 has 14 amino acids.

V is TRBV11-3 and J is TRBJ2-2, with TRBD1 identical over 8 bases. With V trimmed by 5 bases and J by 5 bases, 10 bases remained unmatched. CDR1 and CDR2 (germline): SGHNT, YENEEA. CDR3 length equals 16 residues. The CDR3 spells CASSPGQGAGTGELFF. CDR3 DNA: TGTGCCAGCAGCCCTGGGCAGGGGGCCGGGACCGGGGAGCTGTTTTTT.

This sequence joins TRBV5-6 and TRBJ1-6, with 7 bases that match TRBD1. The V gene's germline CDR1 is SGHDT and CDR2 YYEEEE. This CDR3 is built from 16 residues. The V and J ends lost 2 bases and 3 bases, in that order; junction bases with no gene match: 5. The CDR3 bases are TGTGCCAGCAGCTTAGTAGGGACAGACTATAATTCACCCCTCCACTTT. As protein: CASSLVGTDYNSPLHF.

The V call is TRBV5-1, the J call TRBJ2-2, with TRBD2 identical over 7 bases. This CDR3 has 16 amino acids. Germline values: CDR1 SGHRS, CDR2 YFSETQ. The V and J ends lost 0 bases and 0 bases, in that order; junction bases with no gene match: 2. CDR3: CASSLGGGPNTGELFF. The CDR3 coding sequence is TGCGCCAGCAGCTTGGGCGGGGGACCGAACACCGGGGAGCTGTTTTTT.

The chain employs TRBV7-8 and TRBJ2-5; 7 bases line up with TRBD2. Germline CDR1 is SGHVS and CDR2 is FQNEAQ. V was pared by 1 base and J by 11 bases, with 7 bases of the junction left unmatched. This CDR3 has 13 residues. CDR3 in amino acids: CASSLGGGGAQYF. The CDR3 DNA follows: TGTGCCAGCAGCTTAGGCGGGGGAGGGGCGCAGTACTTC.

The V gene is TRBV5-1, the J gene TRBJ1-1; maybe TRBD1 (6 bases). V lost 0 bases, J lost 0 bases, and 9 bases lay in between. Germline V gene sequence: CDR1 SGHRS, CDR2 YFSETQ. This CDR3 has 15 amino acids. The DNA for the CDR3 is TGCGCCAGCAGCTTGGGGGACAAGTTGAACACTGAAGCTTTCTTT. It translates to CASSLGDKLNTEAFF.

This chain links TRBV2 with TRBJ1-5, with 7 bases lining up with TRBD1. This CDR3 is built from 16 residues. In germline, CDR1 is SNHLY, CDR2 FYNNEI. V shed 6 bases and J 0 bases; nucleotides not matched to a gene: 8. The CDR3 sequence: CASRPNRGNSNQPQHF. DNA of the CDR3: TGTGCCAGCAGGCCTAACAGGGGCAATAGCAATCAGCCCCAGCATTTT.

This clone appeared once. CDR3 DNA sequence: TGTGCCAGCAGTCCGAGCGGTCAGCCCCAGCATTTT. The encoded protein is CASSPSGQPQHF. The chain couples TRBV28 to TRBJ1-5, with D unresolved. Germline assignment: CDR1 MDHEN and CDR2 SYDVKM. The ends were cut back, 5 bases at V and 6 bases at J, with 8 bases in the middle. The CDR3 consists of 12 residues.

This sequence joins TRBV28 and TRBJ1-5; the D is unclear. In germline, CDR1 is MDHEN, CDR2 SYDVKM. This CDR3 is 12 amino acids long. V gave up 8 bases and J gave up 4 bases, with 9 bases separating them. The CDR3 region has the DNA TGTGCCAGCGCCCTAGTGAATCAGCCCCAGCATTTT. Translated, it gives CASALVNQPQHF.